Each of the 17 T cell receptor beta chains below was sequenced from the same sample in a study of blood T cell repertoires in COVID-19. The repertoire was sequenced with immunoSEQ multiplex PCR; TCRdb's copy has only in-frame clones and lacks some. The repertoire has over 350,000 clones, around 89% of them found once; the top ten carry more than 4%. Sequenced material: peripheral blood. These receptors were taken from a woman aged 25 to 39 with acute or convalescent COVID-19.

The chain has TRBV4-1 and TRBJ1-6; maybe TRBD1 (5 bases). Trimming shortened V by 2 bases and J by 7 bases, and 12 bases separated the two germline ends. The CDR3 is 15 amino acids. Per germline, CDR1 MGHRA and CDR2 YSYEKL. The DNA of the CDR3 is TGCGCCAGCAGCCAACCATACAGGAAAAATTCACCCCTCCACTTT. Amino acid sequence: CASSQPYRKNSPLHF.

The chain combines TRBV28 with TRBJ1-5; possibly TRBD1 for D (6 bases). The CDR3 length is 16 residues. The germline gives CDR1 MDHEN, CDR2 SYDVKM. Between the trimmed V and J ends, which lost 7 bases and 4 bases, there was a span of 20 bases. Here the CDR3 DNA reads TGTGCCAGCACTACCCGATCAGGACAGCTTAATCAGCCCCAGCATTTT. This translates into CASTTRSGQLNQPQHF.

J is TRBJ1-5 and V is TRBV20-1; D is undetermined. Germline CDR1 reads DFQATT; CDR2 reads SNEGSKA (reference sequence). This CDR3 contains 14 residues. V shed 3 bases and J shed 0 bases, with 9 bases lying between them. DNA of the CDR3: TGCAGTGCTAGTCGGGGAGATAGCAATCAGCCCCAGCATTTT. Protein sequence: CSASRGDSNQPQHF.

In its sample, this clone was seen once. This chain connects TRBV5-4 to TRBJ1-1; 8 nucleotides match TRBD1. The CDR3 runs 13 residues. Germline lookup yields CDR1 SGHNT and CDR2 YYREEE (reference sequence). After removal of 4 bases from V and 4 bases from J, the junction contained 3 bases not matched to a gene. The DNA for the CDR3 is TGTGCCAGCAGCCCAGGGGGCGGCACTGAAGCTTTCTTT. Encoded protein: CASSPGGGTEAFF.

V and J are TRBV21-1 and TRBJ1-1; the table assigns TRBD1, which was not confirmed against the DNA. TRBV21-1 is shown as a pseudogene. The CDR3 is made up of 19 amino acids. The CDR3 here is CASSKFLIQGTNTDTEAFF. In nucleotides, the CDR3 is TGTGCCAGCAGCAAATTTCTAATTCAGGGGACGAACACTGACACTGAAGCTTTCTTT.

The chain recombines TRBV18 with TRBJ2-3; maybe TRBD1 (6 bases). The CDR3 runs to 14 residues. V was shortened by 4 bases and J by 4 bases, with 12 bases between the two germline ends. Germline values: CDR1 KGHSH, CDR2 LQKENI. CDR3 bases: TGTGCCAGCTCACTCACAGGGTTGCCAGATACGCAGTATTTT. It codes for CASSLTGLPDTQYF.

This chain connects TRBV4-1 to TRBJ2-1, with 13 positions matching TRBD2. Germline trimming cut 3 bases from V and 5 bases from J; bases unmatched to any gene: 4. From germline, CDR1 is MGHRA and CDR2 YSYEKL. This CDR3 has 16 residues. CDR3 region: CASSHGLAGDHNEQFF. The CDR3 bases are TGCGCCAGCAGCCACGGACTAGCGGGGGACCACAATGAGCAGTTCTTC.

This clone was observed a few times. The chain joins TRBV24-1 to TRBJ1-2; 10 bases match TRBD1. The CDR3 spans 15 residues. The V gene end was trimmed by 3 bases and the J gene end by 2 bases; junction bases not matched to a gene: 2. Germline loops: CDR1 KGHDR, CDR2 SFDVKD. DNA for the CDR3: TGTGCCACCAGTGATCGGACAGGGGGGAACTATGGCTACACCTTC. Its protein is CATSDRTGGNYGYTF.

This rearrangement joins TRBV7-9 to TRBJ2-5; TRBD2 matches at 8 bases. CDR1 is SEHNR and CDR2 is FQNEAQ in the germline V gene (reference sequence). V lost 5 bases to trimming and J lost 3 bases; unmatched junction nucleotides: 14. There are 17 residues in the CDR3. CDR3 sequence reads: CASSPTEYLSGKETQYF. The CDR3 coding sequence is TGTGCCAGCAGCCCGACAGAGTACCTTAGCGGGAAAGAGACCCAGTACTTC.

The genes are TRBV7-8 and TRBJ2-7, with a tentative D call TRBD1 (5 bases). CDR1 SGHVS and CDR2 FQNEAQ come from the germline V gene. CDR3 length equals 14 residues. Trimming stripped 1 base from V and 6 bases from J, with 13 bases between. CDR3 residues: CASSLGQSSGEQYF. The CDR3 bases are TGTGCCAGCAGCTTAGGACAGAGTTCCGGCGAGCAGTACTTC.

This chain connects TRBV11-2 to TRBJ2-5; 10 bases are a match to TRBD2. V trimming: 6 bases; J trimming: 5 bases; junction bases outside the gene matches: 9. CDR3 length equals 15 residues. The V gene's germline CDR1 is SGHAT and CDR2 FQNNGV. CDR3 protein: CASRRTSGNGETQYF. CDR3 in DNA: TGTGCCAGCAGACGGACTAGCGGAAACGGGGAGACCCAGTACTTC.

This clone has a single count. This chain joins TRBV5-1 and TRBJ2-7; D not resolved. The CDR3 is 14 amino acids. Trimming took off 1 base at V and 3 bases at J, with 11 bases between the two ends. Germline CDR1 is SGHRS and CDR2 is YFSETQ. CDR3 bases: TGCGCCAGCAGCTTGCCAGGCCAAGGCTACGAGCAGTACTTC. This translates into CASSLPGQGYEQYF.

V usage is TRBV19 and J usage is TRBJ2-1, with D perhaps matching TRBD1 (5 bases). The CDR3 covers 14 residues. Deletions cut 4 bases from V and 5 bases from J, with 12 bases between. Germline V gene lookup returns CDR1 LNHDA and CDR2 SQIVND (reference sequence). The CDR3 here is CASSNRITNNEQFF. The CDR3 region has the DNA TGTGCCAGTAGTAACAGGATAACCAACAATGAGCAGTTCTTC.

The V and J genes are TRBV7-9 and TRBJ2-5; D gene ambiguous. Between the trimmed V and J ends, which lost 2 bases and 2 bases, there was a span of 6 bases. The germline V gene encodes CDR1 SEHNR and CDR2 FQNEAQ (reference sequence). The CDR3 contains 13 residues. The CDR3 bases are TGTGCCAGCAGCTTATCTTTACAAGAGACCCAGTACTTC. This gives the protein CASSLSLQETQYF. Full variable domain (missing parts from reference TRBV7-9 and TRBJ2-5): DTGVSQNPRHKITKRGQNVTFRCDPISEHNRLYWYRQTLGQGPEFLTYFQNEAQLEKSRLLSDRFSAERPKGSFSTLEIQRTEQGDSAMYLCASSLSLQETQYFGPGTRLLVL.

This CDR3 reads CATSDLGGTTNEQFF. In DNA form, the CDR3 reads TGTGCCACCAGTGATTTGGGAGGGACCACCAATGAGCAGTTCTTC. The chain carries TRBV24-1 and TRBJ2-1; D is possibly TRBD2 (6 bases). CDR3 length equals 15 residues. Germline CDR1 KGHDR, CDR2 SFDVKD. The ends were cut back, 0 bases at V and 6 bases at J, with 11 bases in the middle.

This chain links TRBV7-9 with TRBJ1-5; possibly TRBD1 for D (5 bases). Germline CDR1 is SEHNR and CDR2 is FQNEAQ (reference sequence). The germline V and J ends were trimmed by 5 bases and 4 bases, with 9 bases remaining between them. The CDR3 sequence is 13 residues long. The chain's CDR3 is CASSVSGNQPQHF. In DNA, the CDR3 is TGTGCCAGCAGCGTCTCAGGGAATCAGCCCCAGCATTTT.

CDR3 loop: CASSPIRQGTRYGYTF. The CDR3 DNA follows: TGTGCCAGCAGCCCGATTCGACAGGGGACTCGGTATGGCTACACCTTC. The chain carries TRBV11-2 and TRBJ1-2; 8 bases are a match to TRBD1. CDR1 SGHAT and CDR2 FQNNGV come from the germline V gene. V was pared by 5 bases and J by 5 bases, with 13 bases of the junction left unmatched. The CDR3 spans 16 residues.